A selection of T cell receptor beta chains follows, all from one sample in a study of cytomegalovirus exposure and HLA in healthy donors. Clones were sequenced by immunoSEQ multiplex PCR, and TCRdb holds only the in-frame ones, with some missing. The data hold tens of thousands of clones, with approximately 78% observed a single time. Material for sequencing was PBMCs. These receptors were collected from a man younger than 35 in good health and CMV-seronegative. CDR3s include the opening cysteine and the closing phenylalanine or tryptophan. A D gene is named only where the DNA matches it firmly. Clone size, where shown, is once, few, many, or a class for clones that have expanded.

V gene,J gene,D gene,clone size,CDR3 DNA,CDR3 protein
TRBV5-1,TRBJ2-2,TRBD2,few,TGCGCCAGCAGCTTGTGGCGACTAGCGGGAGGTATCACCGGGGAGCTGTTTTTT,CASSLWRLAGGITGELFF
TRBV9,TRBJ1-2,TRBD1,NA,TGTGCCAGCAGCGTAGGAGGGGGCGGAACCTATGGCTACACCTTC,CASSVGGGGTYGYTF
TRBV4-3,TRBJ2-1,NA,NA,TGCGCCAGCAGCCCACGGAGGGGTCTGATAAATGAGCAGTTCTTC,CASSPRRGLINEQFF
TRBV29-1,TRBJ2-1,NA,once,TGCAGCGTTGAACGGGGAACTAGCTCCTACAATGAGCAGTTCTTC,CSVERGTSSYNEQFF
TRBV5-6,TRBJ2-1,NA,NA,TGTGCCAGCAGCTTCCGGGTTCCAACCTATGAGCAGTTCTTC,CASSFRVPTYEQFF
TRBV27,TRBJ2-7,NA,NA,TGTGCCAGCAGGCTGGGCCCCTTCGAAGAGCAGTACTTC,CASRLGPFEEQYF
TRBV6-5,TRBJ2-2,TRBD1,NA,TGTGCCAGCAGTCGACAGGGGGCAAGGACCGGGGAGCTGTTTTTT,CASSRQGARTGELFF
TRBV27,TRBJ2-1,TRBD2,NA,TGTGCCAGCAGCTTCCTTTCGACTAGCGGGATGTTTAGAGGTCGTCATGAGCAGTTCTTC,CASSFLSTSGMFRGRHEQFF
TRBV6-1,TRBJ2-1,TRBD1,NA,TGTGCCAGCAGCAACGGACAGGACCCCTACAATGAGCAGTTCTTC,CASSNGQDPYNEQFF
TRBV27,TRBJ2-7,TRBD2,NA,TGTGCCAGCAGTTTGGGGACTAGCGGGCCCTACGAGCAGTACTTC,CASSLGTSGPYEQYF
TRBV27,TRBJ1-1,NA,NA,TGTGCCAGCAGCCCCGCGGGGCGGACTGAAGCTTTCTTT,CASSPAGRTEAFF
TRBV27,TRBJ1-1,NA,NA,TGTGCCAGCAGTTTAGTAGTGAACACTGAAGCTTTCTTT,CASSLVVNTEAFF
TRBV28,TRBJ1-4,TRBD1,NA,TGTGCCAGCAGTTTGACGGGACAGCCTAATGAAAAACTGTTTTTT,CASSLTGQPNEKLFF
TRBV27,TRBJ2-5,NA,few,TGTGCCAGCAGCCGCTCAGGGGCCCAAGAGACCCAGTACTTC,CASSRSGAQETQYF
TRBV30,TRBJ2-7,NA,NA,TGTGCCTGGAGCAAAACAGGGAACAACGAGCAGTACTTC,CAWSKTGNNEQYF
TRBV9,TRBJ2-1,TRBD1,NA,TGTGCCAGCAGCGTTAGGGGGCAGTATAGCGACAATGAGCAGTTCTTC,CASSVRGQYSDNEQFF
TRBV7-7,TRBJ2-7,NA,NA,TGTGCTAGCAGCTTAGGTGTTGGGAGGCTGTACGAGCAGTACTTC,CASSLGVGRLYEQYF
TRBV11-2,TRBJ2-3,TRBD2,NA,TGTGCCAGCAGCTTTGGCGGGGGGCGGGATACGCAGTATTTT,CASSFGGGRDTQYF
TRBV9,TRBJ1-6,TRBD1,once,TGTGCCAGCAGCGGCGTGGGGGACAGACTTTTT,CASSGVGDRLF
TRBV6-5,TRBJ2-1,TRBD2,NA,TGTGCCAGCAGTTACTCGGGACTAGCGTACCATCAAGAGCAGTTCTTC,CASSYSGLAYHQEQFF
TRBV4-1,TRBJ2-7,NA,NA,TGCGCCAGCAGCCAAGCCCAACAGGGTAACTACGAGCAGTACTTC,CASSQAQQGNYEQYF
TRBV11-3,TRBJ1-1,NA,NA,TGTGCCAGCAGCCCCTCCTCGAACACTGAAGCTTTCTTT,CASSPSSNTEAFF
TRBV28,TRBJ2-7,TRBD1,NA,TGTGCCAGCAGTCTTCCGGGACAGGGCTACGAGCAGTACTTC,CASSLPGQGYEQYF
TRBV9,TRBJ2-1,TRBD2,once,TGTGCCAGCAGCATGGGACTAGCGGTCGTCGAAGAGCAGTTCTTC,CASSMGLAVVEEQFF
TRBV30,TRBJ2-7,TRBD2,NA,TGTGCCTGGAGCTCTTTAGGGCGGGGGGTCGGGGAGCAGTACTTC,CAWSSLGRGVGEQYF
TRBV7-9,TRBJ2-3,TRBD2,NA,TGTGCCAGCAGCTCGAACCGGGGGGGCCCTACAGATACGCAGTATTTT,CASSSNRGGPTDTQYF
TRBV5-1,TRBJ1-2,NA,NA,TGCGCCAGCAGCTTAAGAGTTAGCTATGGCTACACCTTC,CASSLRVSYGYTF
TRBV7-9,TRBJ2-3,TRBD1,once,TGTGCCAGCAGGCGGACAGGGGAGACAGATACGCAGTATTTT,CASRRTGETDTQYF
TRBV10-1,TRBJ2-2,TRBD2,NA,TGCGCCAGCAGTGGGCCCTCAGCGGGGCAGAACACCGGGGAGCTGTTTTTT,CASSGPSAGQNTGELFF
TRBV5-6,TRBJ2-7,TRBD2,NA,TGTGCCAGCAGCTTACCGGGACTAGCGGGAGGGCCGGACGAGCAGTACTTC,CASSLPGLAGGPDEQYF
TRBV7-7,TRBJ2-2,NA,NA,TGTGCTAGCAGCTTAGCGACAGTCGCGAACACCGGGGAGCTGTTTTTT,CASSLATVANTGELFF
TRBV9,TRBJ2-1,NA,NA,TGTGCCAGCAGCCCGCGCCAGGGATCTTCCCCACCCCAGGTCTCCTACAATGAGCAGTTCTTC,CASSPRQGSSPPQVSYNEQFF
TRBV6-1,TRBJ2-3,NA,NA,TGTGCCAGCACCGGGGGAGTGGTAGATACGCAGTATTTT,CASTGGVVDTQYF
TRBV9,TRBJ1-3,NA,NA,TGTGCCAGCAGCGTTACAGGGGGAAACACCATATATTTT,CASSVTGGNTIYF
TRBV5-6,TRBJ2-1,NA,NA,TGTGCCAGCAGCTCCCGTCCCCAGTTATATCGGGCCTACAATGAGCAGTTCTTC,CASSSRPQLYRAYNEQFF
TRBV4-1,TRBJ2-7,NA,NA,TGCGCCAGCAGCTCTCTAGACTCGCTAGCCTACGAGCAGTACTTC,CASSSLDSLAYEQYF
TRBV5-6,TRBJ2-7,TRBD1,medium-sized,TGTGCCAGCAGCTCCGACAGGGTATACGAGCAGTACTTC,CASSSDRVYEQYF
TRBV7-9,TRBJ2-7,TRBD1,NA,TGTGCCAGCAGTTTCGCCGGGACAGGGGACTTC,CASSFAGTGDF
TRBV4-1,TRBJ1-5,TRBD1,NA,TGCGCCAGCAGCCAATTTTTTGGCGGAACAGGGGGTCAGCCCCAGCATTTT,CASSQFFGGTGGQPQHF
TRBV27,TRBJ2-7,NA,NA,TGTGCCAGCAGCCCAGGAACCTACGAGCAGTACTTC,CASSPGTYEQYF
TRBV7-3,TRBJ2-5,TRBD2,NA,TGTGCCAGCAGCCAGACTAGCGGGGGGGCTGTCGAGACCCAGTACTTC,CASSQTSGGAVETQYF
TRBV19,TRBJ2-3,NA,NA,TGTGCCAGTCAGAGGGTAGGACAGATCACAGATACGCAGTATTTT,CASQRVGQITDTQYF
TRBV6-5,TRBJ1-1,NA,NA,TGTGCCAGCGGATGGGGGGGCACTGAAGCTTTCTTT,CASGWGGTEAFF
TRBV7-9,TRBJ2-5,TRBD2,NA,TGTGCCAGCAGCTTAGGGCTAGCGGGAGGGCCGGGAGAGACCCAGTACTTC,CASSLGLAGGPGETQYF
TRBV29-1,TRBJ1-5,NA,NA,TGCAGCGTTGAAGTCGGGGATCAGCCCCAGCATTTT,CSVEVGDQPQHF
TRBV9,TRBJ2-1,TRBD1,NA,TGTGCCAGCAGCCTCGGACAGGGAGCATACTACAATGAGCAGTTCTTC,CASSLGQGAYYNEQFF
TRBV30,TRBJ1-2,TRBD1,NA,TGTGCCTGGAGAGCCCGGGACAGGGGTTTATATGGCTACACCTTC,CAWRARDRGLYGYTF
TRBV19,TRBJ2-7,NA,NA,TGTGCCAGTAGTATGGGAGGGGGCTACGAGCAGTACTTC,CASSMGGGYEQYF
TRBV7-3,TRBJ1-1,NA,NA,TGTGCCAGCAGCCCCCTAGCTGAAGCTTTCTTT,CASSPLAEAFF
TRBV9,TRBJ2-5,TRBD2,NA,TGTGCCAGCAGCGTTGCAGCGGGAGGACCCCAGTACTTC,CASSVAAGGPQYF
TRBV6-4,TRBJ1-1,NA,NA,TGTGCCAGCAGTAGGGAGGAAAAGAACACTGAAGCTTTCTTT,CASSREEKNTEAFF
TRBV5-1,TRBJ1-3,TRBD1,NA,TGCGCCAGCAGTCAAGGGGACAGACTAAAAAACACCATATATTTT,CASSQGDRLKNTIYF
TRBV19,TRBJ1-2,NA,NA,TGTGCCAGTAGTACCCAGAGGACACCATCGACCTATGGCTACACCTTC,CASSTQRTPSTYGYTF
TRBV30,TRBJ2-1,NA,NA,TGTGCCTGCATATCGTGGCTTGTCTACAATGAGCAGTTCTTC,CACISWLVYNEQFF